One sample yielded the 7 T cell receptor beta chains listed below, sequenced in a study of human T cells and chemical hapten exposure. Described time point: pre-sensitization, week 0. This sample's treatment: therapeutic diphenylcyclopropenone sensitization with weekly scalp DPC. The authors' total RNA extraction used unfractionated whole blood. One entry per CDR3 protein, called by TCRdb with MiXCR from the RACE reads. The sample lists about 50,000 distinct CDR3 sequences, around a tenth seen once, with roughly a tenth in the top ten. This specimen was whole blood, taken in connection with sensitization to the hapten diphenylcyclopropenone (DPC). The receptors come from a woman aged 25 to 45 with alopecia areata. Some clones in this sample may be carry-over from other donors' samples.

The CDR3 spells CSARADRATLSTDTQYF. CDR3 DNA sequence: TGCAGTGCTAGGGCCGACAGGGCCACGCTTAGCACAGATACGCAGTATTTT. V usage is TRBV20-1 and J usage is TRBJ2-3, with TRBD1 identical over 7 bases. Trimming took 3 bases from V and 0 from J; bases not matched to a gene: 12. CDR1 and CDR2 (germline): DFQATT, SNEGSKA (reference sequence). The CDR3 sequence is 17 residues long.

This clonotype was detected ten times or more. The chain recombines TRBV7-2 with TRBJ2-3; D call uncertain. Deletions cut 3 bases from V and 2 bases from J, with 3 bases between. The V gene's germline CDR1 is SGHTA and CDR2 FQGNSA. This CDR3 is built from 12 residues. The CDR3 nucleotides are TGTGCCAGCAGCTTCTCCACAGATACGCAGTATTTT. Amino acids: CASSFSTDTQYF.

J is TRBJ1-6 and V is TRBV7-3; maybe TRBD1 (6 bases). From germline, CDR1 is SGHTA and CDR2 FQGTGA. The CDR3 is made up of 15 amino acids. With 1 base removed from V and 7 bases from J, the gap between germline ends came to 11 bases. The CDR3 here is CASSLMPGENSPLHF. CDR3 nucleotides: TGTGCCAGCAGCTTAATGCCAGGGGAAAATTCACCCCTCCACTTT.

Only one count was recorded for this clonotype. A much more abundant neighbour one base away suggests this may be a read error. This is likely a read error, given that the CDR3 carries no conserved phenylalanine or tryptophan at its end. V usage is TRBV27 and J usage is TRBJ2-2; D tentatively fits TRBD1 or TRBD2 (6 bases each). The germline V gene encodes CDR1 MNHEY and CDR2 SMNVEV (reference sequence). The CDR3 spans 15 residues. The V end was cut by 6 bases, the J end by 6 bases, with 17 bases between. Written as DNA, the CDR3 is TGTGCCAGCAGCCGAAACAGGGAGGTTCCCGGGGAGCTGTTTTTG. It codes for CASSRNREVPGELFL.

This clonotype was counted only a few times. This sequence joins TRBV2 and TRBJ1-5; D is perhaps TRBD1 (5 bases). In germline, CDR1 is SNHLY, CDR2 FYNNEI. V was trimmed by 1 base and J by 2 bases, leaving 12 bases between them. The CDR3 is made up of 16 amino acids. CDR3 sequence reads: CASSEGRANGNQPQHF. The CDR3 coding sequence is TGTGCCAGCAGTGAAGGCAGGGCAAACGGCAATCAGCCCCAGCATTTT.

This clonotype was counted only a few times. This rearrangement joins TRBV27 to TRBJ2-7; 9 bases are shared with TRBD1. The V segment lost 8 bases and the J segment 2 bases; nucleotides outside the gene matches: 13. The CDR3 sequence is 16 residues long. The germline V gene has CDR1 MNHEY and CDR2 SMNVEV (reference sequence). The CDR3 region is CASSPYLGQGAYEQYF. The DNA for the CDR3 is TGTGCCAGCTCTCCCTATTTGGGACAGGGTGCCTACGAGCAGTACTTC.

The rearrangement links TRBV12-3 or TRBV12-4 to TRBJ2-5; perhaps TRBD2 as D (6 bases). V lost 1 base, J lost 2 bases, and 14 bases lay in between. This CDR3 is 16 amino acids long. In nucleotides, the CDR3 is TGTGCCAGCAGTTTAGATCCCCTAGCGCGACAAGAGACCCAGTACTTC. Its translation is CASSLDPLARQETQYF.